This T cell receptor beta chain came from a study of T-cell reconstitution after alpha-beta-depleted transplantation in children. Overall study results and limits: Where some patients showed high TCRbeta diversity at day 60, it came from recipient T cells and thymic progenitors that had survived. At the one-year point after transplant, T-cell counts and TCRbeta diversity were found to come mostly from T cells that had been newly produced.

This clonotype has only a few counts. No antigen is known for it. The V end was cut by 6 bases, the J end by 12 bases, with 15 bases between. From germline, CDR1 is MNHEY and CDR2 SVGEGT. This CDR3 comprises 12 residues. Unique molecular identifiers were incorporated when the TCRbeta library was constructed. TCRdb redid the calling of the PCR reads with MiXCR, one entry per CDR3 protein. The data hold 500,000 to 750,000 distinct CDR3 sequences, with 10% to 15% observed a single time. The source material was PBMCs, mostly from graft donor cells, sampled 360 days after TCRalphabeta/CD19-depleted stem cell transplant. This rearrangement joins TRBV6-2 or TRBV6-3 to TRBJ2-1, with D uncertain. This TCR derives from a male patient under 18 who had a stem cell transplant for acute myeloid leukemia, so the T cells may come from the graft donor. In DNA, the CDR3 is TGTGCCAGCAGCTCGGGCCCCAGGAGGCAGTTCTTC. Protein sequence: CASSSGPRRQFF.